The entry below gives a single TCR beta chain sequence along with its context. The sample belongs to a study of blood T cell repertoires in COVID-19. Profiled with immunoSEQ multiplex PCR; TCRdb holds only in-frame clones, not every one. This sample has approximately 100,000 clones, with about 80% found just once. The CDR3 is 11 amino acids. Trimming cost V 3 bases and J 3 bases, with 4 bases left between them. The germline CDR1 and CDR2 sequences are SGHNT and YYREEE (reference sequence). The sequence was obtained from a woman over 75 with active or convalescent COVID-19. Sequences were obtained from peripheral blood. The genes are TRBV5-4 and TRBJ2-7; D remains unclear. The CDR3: CASSSDYEQYF. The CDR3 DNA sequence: TGTGCCAGCAGCTCAGACTACGAGCAGTACTTC.